One and the same sample provided the 31 T cell receptor beta chains below, sequenced in a study of response to subunit inactivated influenza vaccine. Via MiXCR, TCRdb re-called the RT-PCR reads, giving one row per CDR3 protein. Among approximately 680,000 distinct CDR3 sequences listed, 15% to 19% were seen once. The material was PBMCs from blood, obtained 11 to 12 days after vaccination. Receptors were obtained from a middle-aged man who received an inactivated influenza vaccine.

V is TRBV20-1 and J is TRBJ1-1; D not certain. CDR1 DFQATT and CDR2 SNEGSKA come from the germline V gene (reference sequence). V was trimmed by 3 bases and J by 5 bases, leaving 16 bases between them. CDR3 length: 14 amino acids. CDR3 protein: CSARINRRRTEAFF. The CDR3 DNA reads TGCAGTGCTAGGATTAACCGGCGGAGGACTGAAGCTTTCTTT.

The rearrangement links TRBV4-1 to TRBJ1-2; D is unclear. Germline lookup yields CDR1 MGHRA and CDR2 YSYEKL. The CDR3 spans 15 residues. Between the trimmed V and J ends, which lost 1 base and 4 bases, there was a span of 13 bases. The CDR3 DNA is TGCGCCAGCAGCCAAGTTTCAGCAGAGACCTATGGCTACACCTTC. Encoded protein: CASSQVSAETYGYTF.

Only a few counts were recorded for this clonotype. The CDR3 spells CASGEAGSITEAFF. CDR3 coding DNA: TGTGCCAGCGGGGAGGCGGGCAGTATAACTGAAGCTTTCTTT. The chain joins TRBV12-3 or TRBV12-4 to TRBJ1-1, with no clear D. Trimming removed 8 bases at V and 5 bases at J, with 18 bases between. This CDR3 is 14 amino acids long.

This clonotype was found a few times. The V call is TRBV12-3 or TRBV12-4, the J call TRBJ2-4; D gene unclear. This CDR3 region has 15 residues. V lost 2 bases and J lost 4, with 12 bases in between. The CDR3 DNA reads as TGTGCCAGCAGTTTAAGTCGGACCGGAAAAAACATTCAGTACTTC. It translates to CASSLSRTGKNIQYF.

This clonotype has only a few counts. At one of its ends the junction is not consistent with the germline gene, which may arise from a read error. The chain uses TRBV2 and TRBJ2-5; D is unclear. The CDR3 extends over 12 amino acids. Looked up from germline, CDR1 is SNHLY and CDR2 is FYNNEI. The CDR3 spells CASSAGKETQYF. CDR3 DNA sequence: TGTGCCAGCAGTGCTGGTAAAGAAACCCAGTACTTC.

The chain joins TRBV6-5 to TRBJ2-3; D gene uncertain. CDR3 length: 14 amino acids. Trimming left V 4 bases short and J 4 bases short, with 12 bases between. The germline gives CDR1 MNHEY, CDR2 SVGAGI. The CDR3 DNA reads as TGTGCCAGCAGTTTATTGGTAGCTTCAGATACGCAGTATTTT. The encoded protein is CASSLLVASDTQYF.

This clonotype was counted ten times or more. For the CDR3, the DNA is TGTGCCAGCAGCCCCCGGGGGATCACTGAAGCTTTCTTT. Its translation is CASSPRGITEAFF. The J gene is TRBJ1-1, the V gene TRBV5-6, with D tentatively TRBD1 (5 bases). Trimming cost V 4 bases and J 4 bases, with 11 bases left between them. The germline CDR1 and CDR2 sequences are SGHDT and YYEEEE. This CDR3 has 13 amino acids.

The chain couples TRBV4-3 to TRBJ1-3; no clear D. Germline CDR1 is LGHNA and CDR2 is YSLEER. Trimming pared 0 bases from V and 0 bases from J, leaving 6 bases between. The CDR3 is made up of 15 amino acids. The CDR3 protein is CASSQEVVSGNTIYF. CDR3 in DNA: TGCGCCAGCAGCCAAGAGGTAGTCTCTGGAAACACCATATATTTT.

Ten or more counts support this clonotype. The chain couples TRBV12-3 or TRBV12-4 to TRBJ2-2; no reliable D call. The CDR3 length is 14 residues. V was shortened by 5 bases and J by 1 base, with 8 bases between the two germline ends. The CDR3 loop is CASSNPRNTGELFF. DNA of the CDR3: TGTGCCAGCAGTAATCCCCGGAACACCGGGGAGCTGTTTTTT.

The table lists this clonotype with a few counts. The genes are TRBV6-2 or TRBV6-3 and TRBJ1-2; D uncertain. The CDR3 is 13 amino acids. V was shortened by 2 bases and J by 3 bases, with 7 bases between the two germline ends. CDR1 and CDR2 from the germline V gene are MNHEY and SVGEGT. The CDR3 DNA reads TGTGCCAGCAGTTACAGAGCGGACTATGGCTACACCTTC. Translation: CASSYRADYGYTF.

The V gene is TRBV5-5, the J gene TRBJ1-2; D gene uncertain. The germline V gene has CDR1 SGHKS and CDR2 YYEKEE (reference sequence). Trimming took 0 bases from V and 5 from J, leaving 11 bases between them. The CDR3 length is 14 residues. CDR3 DNA sequence: TGTGCCAGCAGCTTGGGTCCCGAGGCGTATGGCTACACCTTC. Translated, it gives CASSLGPEAYGYTF.

The chain combines TRBV20-1 with TRBJ2-5; D remains ambiguous. Germline V gene lookup returns CDR1 DFQATT and CDR2 SNEGSKA (reference sequence). The CDR3 sequence is 11 residues long. V was cut by 7 bases and J by 4 bases, with 10 bases left in between. CDR3 coding DNA: TGCAGTGTCACCCAGGTAGAGACCCAGTACTTC. Translated: CSVTQVETQYF.

The chain joins TRBV6-1 to TRBJ2-2, with TRBD1 as a possible D gene (6 bases). Germline CDR1 reads MNHNS; CDR2 reads SASEGT. The CDR3 spans 14 residues. V lost 10 bases and J lost 6, with 18 bases in between. The DNA of the CDR3 is TGTGCCACCACCAACAGGGCGGACGCCGGGGAGCTGTTTTTT. Encoded protein: CATTNRADAGELFF.

The sample holds a few counts of this clonotype. The V and J genes are TRBV7-9 and TRBJ2-2; 8 bases agree with TRBD2. Trimming removed 7 bases from V and 4 bases from J; junction bases left unmatched: 8. Germline CDR1 and CDR2: SEHNR and FQNEAQ (reference sequence). The CDR3 is 15 residues long. The CDR3 region is CASTRGGPTTGELFF. Here the CDR3 DNA reads TGTGCCAGCACCCGGGGGGGACCGACCACCGGGGAGCTGTTTTTT.

The chain combines TRBV4-2 with TRBJ2-6; 9 bases line up with TRBD1. With 4 bases clipped from V and 0 bases from J, the junction kept 10 bases outside the gene matches. CDR3 length: 19 residues. The V gene's germline CDR1 is LGHNA and CDR2 YNFKEQ. This CDR3 is CASSRSPGTGPSGANVLTF. The CDR3 region has the DNA TGTGCCAGCAGCCGCTCGCCGGGGACAGGGCCCTCTGGGGCCAACGTCCTGACTTTC.

V gene TRBV5-5 combines with J gene TRBJ1-4; weak D call: TRBD1 (6 bases). The CDR3 is 16 amino acids. V lost 4 bases and J lost 7, with 20 bases in between. CDR1 and CDR2 (germline): SGHKS, YYEKEE (reference sequence). The CDR3 coding sequence is TGTGCCAGCAGCCCATCGATTCAGGGGAGGAGTGAAAAACTGTTTTTT. Translating it yields CASSPSIQGRSEKLFF. Using reference TRBV5-5 and TRBJ1-4 for the parts outside the CDR3, the full variable domain is DAGVTQSPTHLIKTRGQQVTLRCSPISGHKSVSWYQQVLGQGPQFIFQYYEKEERGRGNFPDRFSARQFPNYSSELNVNALLLGDSALYLCASSPSIQGRSEKLFFGSGTQLSVL.

This clonotype was detected only a few times. The J gene is TRBJ2-7, the V gene TRBV20-1; D gene ambiguous. Per the germline V gene, CDR1 is DFQATT and CDR2 is SNEGSKA (reference sequence). V lost 1 base to trimming and J lost 2 bases, with 9 bases between them. The CDR3 spans 13 residues. The CDR3 loop is CSARAGNPYEQYF. The CDR3 coding sequence is TGCAGTGCTAGAGCAGGTAACCCCTACGAGCAGTACTTC.

This clonotype appeared a few times. The chain carries TRBV5-1 and TRBJ2-3, with TRBD2 matching over 10 bases. The CDR3 consists of 18 residues. Germline CDR1 is SGHRS and CDR2 is YFSETQ. V shed 0 bases and J 1 base; nucleotides not matched to a gene: 8. DNA for the CDR3: TGCGCCAGCAGCTTGGCATTTCGGGGGACTAGCGGCACAGATACGCAGTATTTT. It encodes CASSLAFRGTSGTDTQYF.

The rearrangement uses TRBV20-1 and TRBJ1-4; TRBD1 agrees at 9 bases. Germline trimming cut 4 bases from V and 8 bases from J; bases unmatched to any gene: 11. The V gene's germline CDR1 is DFQATT and CDR2 SNEGSKA (reference sequence). This CDR3 contains 15 residues. The CDR3 here is CSATTLQGAGEKLFF. The CDR3 DNA reads TGCAGTGCTACGACACTACAGGGGGCTGGAGAAAAACTGTTTTTT.

This chain uses TRBV29-1 with TRBJ2-7; D possibly matches TRBD1 or TRBD2 (5 bases each). Per the germline V gene, CDR1 is SQVTM and CDR2 is ANQGSEA. V was trimmed by 6 bases and J by 2 bases, leaving 14 bases between them. This CDR3 is 13 amino acids long. CDR3 DNA sequence: TGCAGCGTGAGGGACGGGAAAGCCTACGAGCAGTACTTC. The encoded protein is CSVRDGKAYEQYF.

The V and J genes are TRBV6-5 and TRBJ2-3; possible D gene TRBD2, 5 bases. The germline V gene encodes CDR1 MNHEY and CDR2 SVGAGI. There are 14 residues in the CDR3. V lost 4 bases, J lost 4 bases, and 12 bases lay in between. DNA of the CDR3: TGTGCCAGCAGTTCTACTAGGAGCGCAGATACGCAGTATTTT. Its protein is CASSSTRSADTQYF.

This clonotype came up a few times. The V call is TRBV4-2, the J call TRBJ1-2; no clear D. Germline CDR1 and CDR2: LGHNA and YNFKEQ. V lost 0 bases to trimming and J lost 2 bases, with 10 bases between them. The CDR3 loop spans 15 amino acids. The DNA for the CDR3 is TGTGCCAGCAGCCAAGAGGGCGGGAAGAACTATGGCTACACCTTC. This encodes CASSQEGGKNYGYTF.

This sequence joins TRBV29-1 and TRBJ2-2, with TRBD1 matching over 8 bases. The V gene end was trimmed by 7 bases and the J gene end by 4 bases; junction bases not matched to a gene: 14. The CDR3 consists of 16 residues. Germline CDR1 and CDR2: SQVTM and ANQGSEA. The CDR3 nucleotides read TGCAGCGCGAGAGATCGCAGGGGGCAAATCACCGGGGAGCTGTTTTTT. Translation: CSARDRRGQITGELFF.

This clonotype was picked up a small number of times. This chain connects TRBV4-1 to TRBJ2-7; the D gene is possibly TRBD1 (6 bases). Germline CDR1 and CDR2: MGHRA and YSYEKL. V lost 1 base to trimming and J lost 2 bases, with 9 bases between them. The length of the CDR3 is 14 residues. The CDR3 region is CASSQGQAAYEQYF. CDR3 in DNA: TGCGCCAGCAGCCAAGGACAGGCCGCCTACGAGCAGTACTTC.

This rearrangement joins TRBV6-1 to TRBJ1-1; D possibly corresponds to TRBD1 (5 bases). This CDR3 spans 15 amino acids. The ends were cut back, 3 bases at V and 4 bases at J, with 15 bases in the middle. Germline-derived CDR1 and CDR2 are MNHNS and SASEGT. CDR3 bases: TGTGCCAGCAGTGAGGGGCCCCAAGGGAGCACTGAAGCTTTCTTT. Its protein is CASSEGPQGSTEAFF.

The rearrangement links TRBV28 to TRBJ1-5; D possibly corresponds to TRBD1 (6 bases). The CDR3 contains 15 residues. Germline CDR1 and CDR2: MDHEN and SYDVKM. V dropped 3 bases and J dropped 4 bases, with 13 bases sitting between them. The CDR3 reads CASSLTGAENQPQHF. The CDR3 DNA reads as TGTGCCAGCAGTTTGACGGGGGCAGAAAATCAGCCCCAGCATTTT.

J is TRBJ2-3 and V is TRBV7-9, with 13 bases matching TRBD2. Germline CDR1 SEHNR, CDR2 FQNEAQ (reference sequence). The trim removed 4 bases at V and 1 base at J, leaving 2 bases unmatched. There are 16 residues in the CDR3. The CDR3 DNA is TGTGCCAGCAGCTACGGACTAGCGGGAGGCACAGATACGCAGTATTTT. This codes for CASSYGLAGGTDTQYF.

This clonotype was detected only a few times. V gene TRBV27 combines with J gene TRBJ1-6; 7 bases align to TRBD1. Germline assignment: CDR1 MNHEY and CDR2 SMNVEV (reference sequence). The CDR3 covers 16 residues. The ends lost 1 base at V and 3 bases at J; junction bases unmatched: 3. The CDR3 DNA sequence: TGTGCCAGCAGTTTATATACAGGGGTCTATAATTCACCCCTCCACTTT. Protein sequence: CASSLYTGVYNSPLHF.

The rearrangement uses TRBV10-3 and TRBJ1-3, with 7 bases aligning to TRBD1. The germline V gene has CDR1 ENHRY and CDR2 SYGVKD. The CDR3 sequence is 14 residues long. Trimming removed 6 bases from V and 1 base from J; junction bases left unmatched: 3. The CDR3 DNA sequence: TGTGCCATCAGGGGGACAGCATCTGGAAACACCATATATTTT. The encoded protein is CAIRGTASGNTIYF.

This clonotype was seen many times. The chain carries TRBV7-2 and TRBJ2-2; D is unclear. V was cut by 5 bases and J by 6 bases, with 13 bases left in between. This CDR3 spans 14 amino acids. Germline V gene lookup returns CDR1 SGHTA and CDR2 FQGNSA. In DNA, the CDR3 is TGTGCCAGCAGCCCGGTATTGGTCGCCGGGGAGCTGTTTTTT. Its protein product is CASSPVLVAGELFF. The whole variable domain, filled in from reference TRBV7-2 and TRBJ2-2, reads GAGVSQSPSNKVTEKGKDVELRCDPISGHTALYWYRQSLGQGLEFLIYFQGNSAPDKSGLPSDRFSAERTGGSVSTLTIQRTQQEDSAVYLCASSPVLVAGELFFGEGSRLTVL.

This clonotype was counted many times. This chain links TRBV12-3 or TRBV12-4 with TRBJ1-5; perhaps TRBD1 as D (5 bases). Between the trimmed V and J ends, which lost 3 bases and 6 bases, there was a span of 9 bases. This CDR3 region has 13 residues. The CDR3 protein is CASSFDSRQPQHF. The CDR3 DNA reads as TGTGCCAGCAGTTTTGACAGTCGTCAGCCCCAGCATTTT.